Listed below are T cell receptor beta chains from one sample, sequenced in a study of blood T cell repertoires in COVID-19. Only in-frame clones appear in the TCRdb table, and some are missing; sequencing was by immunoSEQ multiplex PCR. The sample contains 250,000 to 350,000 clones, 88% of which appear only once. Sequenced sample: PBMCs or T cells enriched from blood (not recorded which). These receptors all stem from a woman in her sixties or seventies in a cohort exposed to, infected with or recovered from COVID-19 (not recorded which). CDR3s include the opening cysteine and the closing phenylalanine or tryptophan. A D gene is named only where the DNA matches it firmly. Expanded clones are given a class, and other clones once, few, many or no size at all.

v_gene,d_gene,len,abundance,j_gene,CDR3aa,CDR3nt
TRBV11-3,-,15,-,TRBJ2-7,CASSLDGGVGYEQYF,TGTGCCAGCAGCTTAGATGGCGGGGTGGGCTACGAGCAGTACTTC
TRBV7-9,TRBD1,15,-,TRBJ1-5,CASSATGDSNQPQHF,TGTGCCAGCAGCGCGACAGGGGATAGCAATCAGCCCCAGCATTTT
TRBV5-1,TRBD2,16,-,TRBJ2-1,CASSLGGLAGVEEQFF,TGCGCCAGCAGCCTGGGGGGGCTAGCGGGAGTTGAAGAGCAGTTCTTC
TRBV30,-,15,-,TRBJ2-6,CAWSGNRAGANVLTF,TGTGCCTGGAGTGGAAACAGGGCTGGGGCCAACGTCCTGACTTTC
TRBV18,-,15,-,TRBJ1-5,CASSPTGTQDQPQHF,TGTGCCAGCTCACCGACCGGGACTCAGGATCAGCCCCAGCATTTT
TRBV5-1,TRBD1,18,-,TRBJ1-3,CASTQGGTTGPSGNTIYF,TGCGCCAGCACCCAGGGGGGTACAACGGGTCCCTCTGGAAACACCATATATTTT
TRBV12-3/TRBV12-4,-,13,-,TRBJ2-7,CASSSKTGYEQYF,TGTGCCAGCAGTTCAAAGACAGGATACGAGCAGTACTTC
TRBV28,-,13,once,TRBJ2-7,CASSLPVPYEQYF,TGTGCCAGCAGTCTTCCCGTCCCCTACGAGCAGTACTTC
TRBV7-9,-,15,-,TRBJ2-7,CASSLGAGEHYEQYF,TGTGCCAGCAGCTTAGGGGCCGGGGAGCACTACGAGCAGTACTTC
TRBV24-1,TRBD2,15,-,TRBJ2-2,CATSDAGLPTGELFF,TGTGCCACCAGTGATGCGGGACTACCCACCGGGGAGCTGTTTTTT
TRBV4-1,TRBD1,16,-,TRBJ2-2,CASSQRRQGNTGELFF,TGCGCCAGCAGCCAAAGGAGACAGGGGAACACCGGGGAGCTGTTTTTT
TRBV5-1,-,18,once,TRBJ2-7,CASSLVVGQTKGSYEQYF,TGCGCCAGCAGCTTGGTAGTGGGACAAACAAAAGGCTCCTACGAGCAGTACTTC
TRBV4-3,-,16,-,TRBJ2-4,CASSQDAAVAKNIQYF,TGCGCCAGCAGCCAAGATGCGGCAGTGGCCAAAAACATTCAGTACTTC
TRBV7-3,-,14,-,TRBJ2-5,CASSRSPREETQYF,TGTGCCAGCAGCCGGTCCCCTAGGGAGGAGACCCAGTACTTC
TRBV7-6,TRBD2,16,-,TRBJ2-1,CASSLDVGGSYNEQFF,TGTGCCAGCAGCTTAGATGTGGGAGGGTCCTACAATGAGCAGTTCTTC
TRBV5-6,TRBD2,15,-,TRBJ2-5,CASSLVAGTKETQYF,TGTGCCAGCAGCTTGGTAGCGGGCACAAAGGAGACCCAGTACTTC
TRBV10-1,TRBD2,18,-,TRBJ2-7,CASSDLAGTSTFPYEQYF,TGCGCCAGCAGTGATTTGGCCGGGACTAGCACTTTTCCCTACGAGCAGTACTTC
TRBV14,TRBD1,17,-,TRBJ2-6,CASRGNRGISGANVLTF,TGTGCCAGCAGGGGTAACAGGGGAATCTCTGGGGCCAACGTCCTGACTTTC
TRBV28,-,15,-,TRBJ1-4,CASRSGGGSIEKLFF,TGTGCCAGCAGATCCGGTGGGGGGTCGATTGAAAAACTGTTTTTT
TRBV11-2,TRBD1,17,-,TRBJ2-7,CASSSPIGTAIDYEQYF,TGTGCCAGCAGCTCCCCGATCGGGACAGCAATAGATTACGAGCAGTACTTC
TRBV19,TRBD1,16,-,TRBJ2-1,CASSRQGAPIYNEQFF,TGTGCCAGTAGTCGACAGGGGGCTCCTATATACAATGAGCAGTTCTTC
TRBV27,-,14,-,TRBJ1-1,CASSFDTLNTEAFF,TGTGCCAGCAGTTTTGACACTTTGAACACTGAAGCTTTCTTT
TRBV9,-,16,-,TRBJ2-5,CASSPIKGRGRRAQYF,TGTGCCAGCAGCCCCATTAAGGGCAGGGGTCGTCGGGCCCAGTACTTC
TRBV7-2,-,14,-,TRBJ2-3,CASSLGAGTDTQYF,TGTGCCAGCAGCTTAGGAGCGGGCACAGATACGCAGTATTTT
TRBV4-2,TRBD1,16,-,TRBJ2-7,CASSQEGTGGLYEQYF,TGTGCCAGCAGCCAAGAGGGGACAGGGGGTCTCTACGAGCAGTACTTC
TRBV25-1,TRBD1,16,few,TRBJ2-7,CASSSTRGLSSYEQYF,TGTGCCAGCAGCTCTACCAGGGGGCTTAGCTCCTACGAGCAGTACTTC
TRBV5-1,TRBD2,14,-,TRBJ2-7,CASTRTSGSYEQYF,TGCGCCAGCACCCGGACTAGCGGGAGCTACGAGCAGTACTTC
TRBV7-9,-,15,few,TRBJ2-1,CASRGPNGRYNEQFF,TGTGCCAGCAGAGGTCCAAATGGGAGGTACAATGAGCAGTTCTTC
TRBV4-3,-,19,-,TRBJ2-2,CASSQEGGVAGSNTGELFF,TGCGCCAGCAGCCAAGAAGGGGGTGTAGCGGGTTCGAACACCGGGGAGCTGTTTTTT
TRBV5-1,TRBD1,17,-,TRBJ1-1,CASSGSISGQDYTEAFF,TGCGCCAGCAGCGGATCTATCTCGGGACAGGATTACACTGAAGCTTTCTTT
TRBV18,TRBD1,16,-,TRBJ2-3,CASSPPGQGSTDTQYF,TGTGCCAGCTCACCACCTGGACAGGGCAGCACAGATACGCAGTATTTT
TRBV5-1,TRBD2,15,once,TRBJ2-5,CASSLGLAVQETQYF,TGCGCCAGCAGCTTAGGACTAGCGGTACAAGAGACCCAGTACTTC
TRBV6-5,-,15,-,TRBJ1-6,CASSYSGQGNSPLHF,TGTGCCAGCAGTTACTCCGGGCAGGGGAATTCACCCCTCCACTTT
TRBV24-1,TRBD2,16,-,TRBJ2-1,CATSDPRTSSYNEQFF,TGTGCCACCAGTGACCCTAGGACTAGCTCCTACAATGAGCAGTTCTTC
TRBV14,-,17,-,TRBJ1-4,CASSQGPPEMSEEKLFF,TGTGCCAGCAGCCAAGGGCCTCCCGAGATGTCGGAGGAAAAACTGTTTTTT
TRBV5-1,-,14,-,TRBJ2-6,CASSWSSGANVLTF,TGCGCCAGCAGCTGGAGCTCTGGGGCCAACGTCCTGACTTTC
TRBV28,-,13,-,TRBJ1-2,CASSRTGNYGYTF,TGTGCCAGCAGTCGAACAGGAAACTATGGCTACACCTTC
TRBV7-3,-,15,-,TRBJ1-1,CASSFQQGLGAEAFF,TGTGCCAGCAGCTTTCAGCAGGGACTAGGCGCTGAAGCTTTCTTT
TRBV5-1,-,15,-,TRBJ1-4,CASSSGSGVDEKLFF,TGCGCCAGCAGCTCAGGATCAGGGGTGGATGAAAAACTGTTTTTT
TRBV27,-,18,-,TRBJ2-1,CASSLLRSGLYSYNEQFF,TGTGCCAGCAGTTTATTAAGAAGCGGACTTTACTCCTACAATGAGCAGTTCTTC
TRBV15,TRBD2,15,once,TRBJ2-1,CATSSSGTRGREQFF,TGTGCCACCAGCAGCTCCGGGACTAGGGGACGTGAGCAGTTCTTC
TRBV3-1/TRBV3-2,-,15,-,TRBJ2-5,CASSQATGTRETQYF,TGTGCCAGCAGCCAAGCTACCGGGACAAGGGAGACCCAGTACTTC
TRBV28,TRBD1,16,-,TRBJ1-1,CASRPPTGGSNTEAFF,TGTGCCAGCAGACCCCCCACAGGGGGCTCGAACACTGAAGCTTTCTTT
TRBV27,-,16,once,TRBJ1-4,CASSFRGGITNEKLFF,TGTGCCAGCAGTTTCCGAGGGGGAATAACTAATGAAAAACTGTTTTTT
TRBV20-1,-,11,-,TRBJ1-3,CSARDRNTIYF,TGCAGTGCCAGGGATCGAAACACCATATATTTT
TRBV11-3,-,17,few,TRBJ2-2,CASSLDLGGAYTGELFF,TGTGCCAGCAGCTTAGATCTAGGCGGGGCTTACACCGGGGAGCTGTTTTTT